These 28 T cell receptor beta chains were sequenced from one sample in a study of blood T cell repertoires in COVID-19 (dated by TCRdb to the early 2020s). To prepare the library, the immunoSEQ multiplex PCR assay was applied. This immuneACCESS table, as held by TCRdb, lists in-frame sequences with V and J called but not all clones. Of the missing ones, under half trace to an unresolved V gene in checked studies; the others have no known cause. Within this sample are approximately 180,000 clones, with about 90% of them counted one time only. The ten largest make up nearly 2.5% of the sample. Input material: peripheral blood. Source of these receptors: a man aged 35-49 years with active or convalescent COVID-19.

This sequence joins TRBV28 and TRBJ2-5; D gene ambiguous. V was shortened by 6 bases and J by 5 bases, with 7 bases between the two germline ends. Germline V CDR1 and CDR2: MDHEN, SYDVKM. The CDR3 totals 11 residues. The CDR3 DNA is TGTGCCAGCAGCCTCTATGAGACCCAGTACTTC. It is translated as CASSLYETQYF.

As DNA, the CDR3 is TGTGCCTGGATGGAGGGGGCCTCCAGCAATCAGCCCCAGCATTTT. This gives the protein CAWMEGASSNQPQHF. The chain recombines TRBV30 with TRBJ1-5; 7 nucleotides align to TRBD1. Trimming at V came to 4 bases and at J to 1 base, leaving 7 bases not matched to a gene. CDR3 length: 15 amino acids. Per the germline V gene, CDR1 is GTSNPN and CDR2 is SVGIG (reference sequence). Looking up the rest from reference TRBV30 and TRBJ1-5 gives the full variable domain: SQTIHQWPATLVQPVGSPLSLECTVEGTSNPNLYWYRQAAGRGLQLLFYSVGIGQISSEVPQNLSASRPQDRQFILSSKKLLLSDSGFYLCAWMEGASSNQPQHFGDGTRLSIL.

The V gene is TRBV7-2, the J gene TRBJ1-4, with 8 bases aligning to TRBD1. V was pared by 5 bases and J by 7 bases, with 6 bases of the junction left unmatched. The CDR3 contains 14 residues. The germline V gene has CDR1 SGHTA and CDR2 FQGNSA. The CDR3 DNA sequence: TGTGCCAGCAGCCCGGACAGGGATGGTGAAAAACTGTTTTTT. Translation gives CASSPDRDGEKLFF.

The CDR3 sequence: CASSLPGISGNTGELFF. The CDR3 bases are TGTGCCAGCAGCCTACCGGGAATTAGCGGAAACACCGGGGAGCTGTTTTTT. The chain has TRBV7-2 and TRBJ2-2, with a tentative D call TRBD2 (6 bases). The V gene's germline CDR1 is SGHTA and CDR2 FQGNSA. Trimming stripped 5 bases from V and 2 bases from J, with 18 bases between. This CDR3 has 17 amino acids.

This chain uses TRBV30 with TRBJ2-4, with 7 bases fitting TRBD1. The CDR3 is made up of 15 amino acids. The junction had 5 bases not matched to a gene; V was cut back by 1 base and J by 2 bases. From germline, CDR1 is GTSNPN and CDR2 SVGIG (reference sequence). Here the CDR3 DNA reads TGTGCCTGGAGTGGACAGACAGGGTCCAAAAACATTCAGTACTTC. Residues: CAWSGQTGSKNIQYF.

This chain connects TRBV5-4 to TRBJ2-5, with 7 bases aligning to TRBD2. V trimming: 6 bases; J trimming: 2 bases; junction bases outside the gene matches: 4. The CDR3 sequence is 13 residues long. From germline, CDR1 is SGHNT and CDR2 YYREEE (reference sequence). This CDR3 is CASTRGEQETQYF. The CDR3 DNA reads TGTGCCAGCACCCGGGGGGAGCAAGAGACCCAGTACTTC.

The CDR3 DNA reads TGTGCCAGTAGTATAATGGGGACAGGTCACATGAACACTGAAGCTTTCTTT. Encoded protein: CASSIMGTGHMNTEAFF. This chain connects TRBV19 to TRBJ1-1; 8 bases fit TRBD1. Germline values: CDR1 LNHDA, CDR2 SQIVND (reference sequence). The CDR3 is 17 residues long. V lost 2 bases and J lost 0; bases outside the gene matches: 8. Full variable domain (outside the CDR3, taken from reference TRBV19 and TRBJ1-1): DGGITQSPKYLFRKEGQNVTLSCEQNLNHDAMYWYRQDPGQGLRLIYYSQIVNDFQKGDIAEGYSVSREKKESFPLTVTSAQKNPTAFYLCASSIMGTGHMNTEAFFGQGTRLTVV.

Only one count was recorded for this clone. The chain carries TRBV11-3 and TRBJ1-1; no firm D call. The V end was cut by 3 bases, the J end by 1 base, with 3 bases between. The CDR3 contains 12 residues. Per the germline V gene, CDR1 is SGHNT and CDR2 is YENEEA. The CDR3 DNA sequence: TGTGCCAGCAGCTTCAGGAACACTGAAGCTTTCTTT. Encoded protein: CASSFRNTEAFF. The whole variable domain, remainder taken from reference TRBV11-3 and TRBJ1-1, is EAGVVQSPRYKIIEKKQPVAFWCNPISGHNTLYWYLQNLGQGPELLIRYENEEAVDDSQLPKDRFSAERLKGVDSTLKIQPAELGDSAVYLCASSFRNTEAFFGQGTRLTVV.

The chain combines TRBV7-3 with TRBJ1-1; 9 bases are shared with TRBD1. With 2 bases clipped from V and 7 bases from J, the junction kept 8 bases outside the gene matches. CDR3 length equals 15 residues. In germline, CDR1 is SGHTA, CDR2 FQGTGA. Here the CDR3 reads CASSLSGTGLNEAFF. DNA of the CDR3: TGTGCCAGCAGCTTATCCGGGACAGGGCTAAATGAAGCTTTCTTT.

CDR3 in DNA: TGTGCCAGCAGCAAAGAGGCGGCCCGAAACTCCTACGAGCAGTACTTC. Protein: CASSKEAARNSYEQYF. The rearrangement joins TRBV21-1 to TRBJ2-7; TRBD2 reflects the table's D call only, with no check against the DNA. TRBV21-1 is a pseudogene. The CDR3 has 16 residues.

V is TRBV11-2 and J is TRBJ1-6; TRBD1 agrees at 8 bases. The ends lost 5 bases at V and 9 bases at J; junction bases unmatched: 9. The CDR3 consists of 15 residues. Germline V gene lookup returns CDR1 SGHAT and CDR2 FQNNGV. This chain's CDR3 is CASSPGQGGGSPLHF. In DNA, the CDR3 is TGTGCCAGCAGCCCTGGACAGGGTGGGGGTTCACCCCTCCACTTT.

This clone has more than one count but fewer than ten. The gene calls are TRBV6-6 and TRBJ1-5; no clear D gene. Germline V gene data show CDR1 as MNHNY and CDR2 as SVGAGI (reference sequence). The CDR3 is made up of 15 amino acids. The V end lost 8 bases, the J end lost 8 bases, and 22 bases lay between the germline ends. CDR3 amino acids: CASRGAGQNGEPQHF. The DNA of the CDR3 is TGTGCCAGCCGAGGAGCAGGCCAGAACGGGGAGCCCCAGCATTTT.

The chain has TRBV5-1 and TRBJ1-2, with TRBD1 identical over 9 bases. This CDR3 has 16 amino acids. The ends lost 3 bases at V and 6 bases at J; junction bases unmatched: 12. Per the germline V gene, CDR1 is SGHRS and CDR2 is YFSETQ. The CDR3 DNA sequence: TGCGCCAGCAGCTCCCTTTCGACAGGGGGAAGGGATGGCTACACCTTC. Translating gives CASSSLSTGGRDGYTF.

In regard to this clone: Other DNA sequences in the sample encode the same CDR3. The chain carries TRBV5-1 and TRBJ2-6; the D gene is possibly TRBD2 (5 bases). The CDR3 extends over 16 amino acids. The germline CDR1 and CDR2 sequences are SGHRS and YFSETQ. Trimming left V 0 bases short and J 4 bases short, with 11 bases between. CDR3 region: CASSLGQGGGANVLTF. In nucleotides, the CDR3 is TGCGCCAGCAGCTTGGGGCAAGGAGGAGGGGCCAACGTCCTGACTTTC.

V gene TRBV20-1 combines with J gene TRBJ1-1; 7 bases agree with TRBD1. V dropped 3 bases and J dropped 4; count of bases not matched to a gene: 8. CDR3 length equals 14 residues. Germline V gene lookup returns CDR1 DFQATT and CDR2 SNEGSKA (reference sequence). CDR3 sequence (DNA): TGCAGTGCTAGTAAAGGGGGCTATGGCACTGAAGCTTTCTTT. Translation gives CSASKGGYGTEAFF.

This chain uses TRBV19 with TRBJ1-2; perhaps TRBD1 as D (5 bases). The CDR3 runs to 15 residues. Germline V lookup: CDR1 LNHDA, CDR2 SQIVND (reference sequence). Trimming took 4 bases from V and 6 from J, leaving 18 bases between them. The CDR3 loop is CASSTGVPPQNGYTF. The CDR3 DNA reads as TGTGCCAGTAGTACGGGGGTCCCTCCTCAAAATGGCTACACCTTC.

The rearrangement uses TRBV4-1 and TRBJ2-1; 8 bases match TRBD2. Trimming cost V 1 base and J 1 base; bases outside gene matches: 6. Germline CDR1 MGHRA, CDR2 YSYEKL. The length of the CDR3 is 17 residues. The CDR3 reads CASSQVVVAGSYNEQFF. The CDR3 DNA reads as TGCGCCAGCAGCCAAGTGGTAGTAGCGGGGTCCTACAATGAGCAGTTCTTC.

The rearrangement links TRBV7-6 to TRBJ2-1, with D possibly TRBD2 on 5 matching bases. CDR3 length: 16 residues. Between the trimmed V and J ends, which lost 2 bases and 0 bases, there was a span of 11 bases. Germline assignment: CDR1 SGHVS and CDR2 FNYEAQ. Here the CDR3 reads CASSLLARSSYNEQFF. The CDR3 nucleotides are TGTGCCAGCAGCTTATTAGCGAGGAGCTCCTACAATGAGCAGTTCTTC. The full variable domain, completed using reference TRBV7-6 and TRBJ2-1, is GAGVSQSPRYKVTKRGQDVALRCDPISGHVSLYWYRQALGQGPEFLTYFNYEAQQDKSGLPNDRFSAERPEGSISTLTIQRTEQRDSAMYRCASSLLARSSYNEQFFGPGTRLTVL.

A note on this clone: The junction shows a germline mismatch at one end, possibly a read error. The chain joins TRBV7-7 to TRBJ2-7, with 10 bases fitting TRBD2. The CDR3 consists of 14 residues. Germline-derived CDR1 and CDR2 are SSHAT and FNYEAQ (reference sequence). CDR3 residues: CASSPSGGASEQYF. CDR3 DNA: TGTGCTAGCAGTCCGAGCGGGGGGGCCAGCGAGCAGTACTTC. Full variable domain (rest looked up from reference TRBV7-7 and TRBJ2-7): GAGVSQSPRYKVTKRGQDVTLRCDPISSHATLYWYQQALGQGPEFLTYFNYEAQPDKSGLPSDRFSAERPEGSISTLTIQRTEQRDSAMYRCASSPSGGASEQYFGPGTRLTVT.

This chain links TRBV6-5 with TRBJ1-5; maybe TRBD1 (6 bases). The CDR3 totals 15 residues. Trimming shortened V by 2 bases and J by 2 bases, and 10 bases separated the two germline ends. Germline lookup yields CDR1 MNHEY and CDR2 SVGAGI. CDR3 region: CASSYVAGGNQPQHF. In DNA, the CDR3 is TGTGCCAGCAGTTACGTCGCAGGGGGCAATCAGCCCCAGCATTTT.

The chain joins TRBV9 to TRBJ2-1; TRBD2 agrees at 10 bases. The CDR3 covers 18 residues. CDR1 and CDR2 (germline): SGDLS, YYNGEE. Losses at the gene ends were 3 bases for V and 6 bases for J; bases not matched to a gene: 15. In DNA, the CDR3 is TGTGCCAGCAGCGCCCCTAATCATAGCGGGGGGACCCGCAATGAGCAGTTCTTC. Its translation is CASSAPNHSGGTRNEQFF.

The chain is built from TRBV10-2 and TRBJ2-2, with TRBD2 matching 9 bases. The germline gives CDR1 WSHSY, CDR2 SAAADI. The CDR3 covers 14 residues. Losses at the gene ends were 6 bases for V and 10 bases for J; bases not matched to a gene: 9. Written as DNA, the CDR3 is TGCGCCAGCAGGACGACTAGCGGTACCCCGGAGCTGTTTTTT. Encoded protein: CASRTTSGTPELFF.

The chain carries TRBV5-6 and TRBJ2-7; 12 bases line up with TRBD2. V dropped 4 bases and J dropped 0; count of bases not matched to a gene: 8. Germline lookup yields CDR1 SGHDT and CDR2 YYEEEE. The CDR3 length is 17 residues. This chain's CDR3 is CASSPRTSGVGSYEQYF. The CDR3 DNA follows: TGTGCCAGCAGCCCCCGGACTAGCGGGGTAGGCTCCTACGAGCAGTACTTC. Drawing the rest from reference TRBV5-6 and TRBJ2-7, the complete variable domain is DAGVTQSPTHLIKTRGQQVTLRCSPKSGHDTVSWYQQALGQGPQFIFQYYEEEERQRGNFPDRFSGHQFPNYSSELNVNALLLGDSALYLCASSPRTSGVGSYEQYFGPGTRLTVT.

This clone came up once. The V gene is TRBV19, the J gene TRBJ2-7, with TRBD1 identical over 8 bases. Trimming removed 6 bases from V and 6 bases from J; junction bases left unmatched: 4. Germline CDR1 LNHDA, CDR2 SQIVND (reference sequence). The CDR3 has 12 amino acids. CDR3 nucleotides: TGTGCCAGTAGAGAGACAGGGGCCGAGCAGTACTTC. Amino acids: CASRETGAEQYF.

The CDR3: CASSPSGQGARRTEAFF. CDR3 in DNA: TGTGCCAGCAGTCCTTCGGGACAGGGGGCGCGGCGTACTGAAGCTTTCTTT. The rearrangement uses TRBV28 and TRBJ1-1; TRBD1 agrees at 12 bases. The trim removed 5 bases at V and 5 bases at J, leaving 12 bases unmatched. CDR1 is MDHEN, CDR2 SYDVKM, per germline. This CDR3 region has 17 residues.

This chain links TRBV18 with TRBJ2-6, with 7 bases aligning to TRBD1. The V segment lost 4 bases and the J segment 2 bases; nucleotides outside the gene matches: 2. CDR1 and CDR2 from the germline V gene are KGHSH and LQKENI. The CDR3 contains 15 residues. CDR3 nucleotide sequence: TGTGCCAGCTCACTACAGGGGCCTGGGGCCAACGTCCTGACTTTC. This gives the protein CASSLQGPGANVLTF.

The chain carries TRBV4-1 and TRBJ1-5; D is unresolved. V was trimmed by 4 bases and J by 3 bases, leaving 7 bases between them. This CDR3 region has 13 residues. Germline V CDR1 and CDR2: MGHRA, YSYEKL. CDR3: CASSLQPNQPQHF. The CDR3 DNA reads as TGCGCCAGCAGCCTACAGCCCAATCAGCCCCAGCATTTT.

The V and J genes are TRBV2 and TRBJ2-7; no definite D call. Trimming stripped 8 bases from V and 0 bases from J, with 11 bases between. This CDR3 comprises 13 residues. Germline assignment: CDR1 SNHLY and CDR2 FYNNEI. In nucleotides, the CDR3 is TGTGCCAGCTTCTCTGGCCTCTCCTACGAGCAGTACTTC. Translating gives CASFSGLSYEQYF.